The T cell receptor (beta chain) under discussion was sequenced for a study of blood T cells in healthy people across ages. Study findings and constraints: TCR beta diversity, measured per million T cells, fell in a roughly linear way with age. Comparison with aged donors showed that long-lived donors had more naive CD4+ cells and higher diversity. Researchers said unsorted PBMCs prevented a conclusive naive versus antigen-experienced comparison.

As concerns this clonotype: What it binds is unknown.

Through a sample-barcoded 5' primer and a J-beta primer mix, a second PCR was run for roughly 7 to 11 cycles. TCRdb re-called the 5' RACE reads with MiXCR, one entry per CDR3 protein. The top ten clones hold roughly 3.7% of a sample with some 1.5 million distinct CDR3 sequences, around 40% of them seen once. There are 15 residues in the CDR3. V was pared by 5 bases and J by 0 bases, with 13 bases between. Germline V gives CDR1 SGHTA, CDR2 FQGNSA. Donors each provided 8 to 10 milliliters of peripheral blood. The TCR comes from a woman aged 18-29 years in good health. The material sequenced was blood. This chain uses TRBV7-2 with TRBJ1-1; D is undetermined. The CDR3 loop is CASSPSLRLNTEAFF. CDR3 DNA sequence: TGTGCCAGCAGCCCCTCCCTAAGGTTGAACACTGAAGCTTTCTTT.